This TCR beta chain was identified in a study of PD-L1 blockade in urothelial cancer. Study overall: Patients started atezolizumab around 2014, 1,200 mg intravenously every 3 weeks.

Sequencing used immunoSEQ multiplex PCR; TCRdb keeps in-frame clones, though not all of them. The sample contains roughly 120,000 clones, roughly 90% of which appear only once. Time point here: peripheral blood 6 weeks after treatment start. The CDR3 has 11 amino acids. The V end lost 7 bases, the J end lost 4 bases, and 5 bases lay between the germline ends. Germline CDR1 is MNHNS and CDR2 is SASEGT. The chain uses TRBV6-1 and TRBJ1-3; D is unresolved. This receptor was obtained from a man in his 60s with urothelial cancer. The sequenced sample was PBMCs, obtained around atezolizumab (anti-PD-L1) treatment. The CDR3 DNA is TGTGCCAGCATGCGAGGAAACACCATATATTTT. Translation: CASMRGNTIYF.